This T cell receptor beta chain was sequenced in a study of post-analysis software for immune sequencing data. The wider study: Patients with relapsing-remitting, secondary progressive and progressive-relapsing multiple sclerosis courses were all represented.

Unique molecular identifiers had been added to the TCR beta cDNA libraries. TCRdb reanalysed the PCR reads using MiXCR and keeps one entry per CDR3 protein. There are some 890,000 distinct CDR3 sequences in the sample; roughly 58% occur only once, and about 4.5% lies in the top ten. Germline V gives CDR1 MNHNS, CDR2 SASEGT. The CDR3 is 13 residues long. A word on this clonotype: The target antigen is unknown.

The study, taken as a whole, reports: Five TRBV segments, TRBV5-6, TRBV5-1 and TRBV20-1 among them, were found more frequent in patients than controls.

The sequenced material came from blood. This chain links TRBV6-1 with TRBJ2-5; D is unresolved. Judging by the DNA end, TRBJ2-7 fits better; the J call may be wrong. This clonotype was obtained from a girl between 10 and 17 years old with multiple sclerosis. In DNA, the CDR3 is TGTGCCAGCAGTTTTCAGTACCCGGACGAGCAGTACTTC. It codes for CASSFQYPDEQYF.